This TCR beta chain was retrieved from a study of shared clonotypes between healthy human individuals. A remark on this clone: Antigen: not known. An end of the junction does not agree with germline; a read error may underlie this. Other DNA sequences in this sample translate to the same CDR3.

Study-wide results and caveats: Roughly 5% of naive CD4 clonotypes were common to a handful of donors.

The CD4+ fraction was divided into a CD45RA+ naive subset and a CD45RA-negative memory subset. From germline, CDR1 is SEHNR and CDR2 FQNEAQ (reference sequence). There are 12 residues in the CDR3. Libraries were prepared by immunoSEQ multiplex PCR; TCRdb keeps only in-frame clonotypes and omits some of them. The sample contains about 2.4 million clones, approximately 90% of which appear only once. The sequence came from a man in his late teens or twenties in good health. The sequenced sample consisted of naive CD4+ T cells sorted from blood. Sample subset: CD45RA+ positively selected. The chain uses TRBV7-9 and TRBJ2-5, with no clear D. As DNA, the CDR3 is TGTGCCAGCAGTTTAGCCCTGGAGACCCAGTACTTC. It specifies CASSLALETQYF.